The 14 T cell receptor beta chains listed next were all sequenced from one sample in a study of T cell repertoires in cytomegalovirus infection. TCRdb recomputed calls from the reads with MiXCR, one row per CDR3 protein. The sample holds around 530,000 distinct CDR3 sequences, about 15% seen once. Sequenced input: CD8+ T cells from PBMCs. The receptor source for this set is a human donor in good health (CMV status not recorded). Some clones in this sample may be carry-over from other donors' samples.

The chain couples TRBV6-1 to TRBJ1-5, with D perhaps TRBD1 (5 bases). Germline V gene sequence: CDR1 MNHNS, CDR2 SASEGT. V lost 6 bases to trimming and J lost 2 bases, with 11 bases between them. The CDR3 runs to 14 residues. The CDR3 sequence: CASRGRARNQPQHF. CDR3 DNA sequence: TGTGCCAGCAGGGGCAGGGCTCGCAATCAGCCCCAGCATTTT.

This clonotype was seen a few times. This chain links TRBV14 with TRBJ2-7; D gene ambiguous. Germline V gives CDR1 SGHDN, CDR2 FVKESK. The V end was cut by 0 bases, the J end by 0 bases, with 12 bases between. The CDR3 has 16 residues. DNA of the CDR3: TGTGCCAGCAGCCAAGAGGGATTCAAGGGCTCCTACGAGCAGTACTTC. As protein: CASSQEGFKGSYEQYF.

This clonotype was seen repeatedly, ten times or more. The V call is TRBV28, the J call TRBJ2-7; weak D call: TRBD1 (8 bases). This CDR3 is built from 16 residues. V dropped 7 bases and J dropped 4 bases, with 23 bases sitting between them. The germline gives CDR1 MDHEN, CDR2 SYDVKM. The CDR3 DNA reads TGTGCCAGCACAACGTTGCGGGGGACAGGAGAATACGAGCAGTACTTC. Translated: CASTTLRGTGEYEQYF.

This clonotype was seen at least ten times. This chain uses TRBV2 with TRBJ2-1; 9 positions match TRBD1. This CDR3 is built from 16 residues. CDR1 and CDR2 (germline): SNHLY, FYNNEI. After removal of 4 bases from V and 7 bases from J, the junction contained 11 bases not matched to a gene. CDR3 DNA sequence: TGTGCCAGCAGTGGCGGCCGGGACAGGGCGGGGAATGAGCAGTTCTTC. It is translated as CASSGGRDRAGNEQFF.

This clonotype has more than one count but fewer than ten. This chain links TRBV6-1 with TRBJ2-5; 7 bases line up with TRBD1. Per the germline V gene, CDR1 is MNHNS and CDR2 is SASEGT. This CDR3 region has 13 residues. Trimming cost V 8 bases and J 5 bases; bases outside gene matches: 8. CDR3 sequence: CASRDRRLETQYF. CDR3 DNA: TGTGCCAGCCGGGACAGAAGACTCGAGACCCAGTACTTC.

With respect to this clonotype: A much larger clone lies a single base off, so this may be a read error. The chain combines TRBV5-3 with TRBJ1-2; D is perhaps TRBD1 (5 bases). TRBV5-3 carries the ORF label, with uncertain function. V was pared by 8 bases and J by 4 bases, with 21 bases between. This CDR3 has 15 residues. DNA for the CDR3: TGTGCCAGCTACTCCTCTCTAGGGGTTACCTATGGCTACACCTTC. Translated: CASYSSLGVTYGYTF.

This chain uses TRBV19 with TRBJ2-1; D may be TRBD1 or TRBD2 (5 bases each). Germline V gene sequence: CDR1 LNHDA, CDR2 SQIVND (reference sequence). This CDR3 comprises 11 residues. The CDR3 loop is CAQGPYNEQFF. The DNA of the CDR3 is TGTGCGCAGGGACCCTACAATGAGCAGTTCTTC.

DNA for the CDR3: TGTGCCACCAGCAGAGTAGCGGGGACGGACGAGCAGTACTTC. This translates into CATSRVAGTDEQYF. This rearrangement joins TRBV15 to TRBJ2-7, with 8 bases fitting TRBD2. J lost 5 bases, V lost 1 base, and 4 bases had no gene match. Looked up from germline, CDR1 is LNHNV and CDR2 is YYDKDF (reference sequence). The CDR3 totals 14 residues.

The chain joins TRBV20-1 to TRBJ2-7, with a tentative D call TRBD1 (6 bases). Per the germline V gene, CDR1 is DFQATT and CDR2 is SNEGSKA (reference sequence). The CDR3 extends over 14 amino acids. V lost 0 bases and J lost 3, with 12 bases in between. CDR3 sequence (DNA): TGCAGTGCTAGAGATATACAGGGCCACTACGAGCAGTACTTC. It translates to CSARDIQGHYEQYF.

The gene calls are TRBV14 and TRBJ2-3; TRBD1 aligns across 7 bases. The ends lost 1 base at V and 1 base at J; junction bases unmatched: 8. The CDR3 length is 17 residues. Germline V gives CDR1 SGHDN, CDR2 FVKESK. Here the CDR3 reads CASSQAQGLGGTDTQYF. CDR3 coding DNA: TGTGCCAGCAGCCAAGCACAGGGGCTCGGGGGCACAGATACGCAGTATTTT.

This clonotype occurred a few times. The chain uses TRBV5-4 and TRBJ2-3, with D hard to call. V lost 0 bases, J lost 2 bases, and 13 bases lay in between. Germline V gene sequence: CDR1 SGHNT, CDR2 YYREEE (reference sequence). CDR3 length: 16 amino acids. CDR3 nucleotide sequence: TGTGCCAGCAGCTTGGGTTACTCGATTACCACAGATACGCAGTATTTT. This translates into CASSLGYSITTDTQYF.

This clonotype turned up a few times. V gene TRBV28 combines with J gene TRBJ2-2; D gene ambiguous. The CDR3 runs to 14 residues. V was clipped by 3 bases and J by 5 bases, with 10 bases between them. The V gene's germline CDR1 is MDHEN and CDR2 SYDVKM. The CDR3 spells CASSFRVRTGELFF. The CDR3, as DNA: TGTGCCAGCAGTTTTAGGGTGCGGACCGGGGAGCTGTTTTTT.

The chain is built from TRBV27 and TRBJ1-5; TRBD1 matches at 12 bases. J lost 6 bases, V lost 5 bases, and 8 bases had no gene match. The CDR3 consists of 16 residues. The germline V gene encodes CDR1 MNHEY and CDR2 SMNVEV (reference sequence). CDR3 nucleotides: TGTGCCAGCAGTCCCCCGGGACAGGGGGCGATTCAGCCCCAGCATTTT. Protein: CASSPPGQGAIQPQHF.

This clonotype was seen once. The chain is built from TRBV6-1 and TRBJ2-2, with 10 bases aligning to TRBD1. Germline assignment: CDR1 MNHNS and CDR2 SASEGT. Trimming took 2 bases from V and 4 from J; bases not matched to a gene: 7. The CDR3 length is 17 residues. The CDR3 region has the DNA TGTGCCAGCAGTGAAACCGGACAGGGGGGAGGCACCGGGGAGCTGTTTTTT. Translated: CASSETGQGGGTGELFF.